Here is one T cell receptor (beta chain) with its context. The sample is drawn from a study of beta chain features in type 1 diabetes. Every bit of the isolated RNA underwent reverse transcription, so sequencing read expressed TCRB transcripts. Produced via immunoSEQ multiplex PCR; TCRdb's table is partial and in-frame only. The table has 300,000 to 400,000 clones, approximately 8% seen once. The CDR3 has 16 residues. Germline CDR1 is MNHNY and CDR2 is SVGAGI (reference sequence). With 8 bases removed from V and 2 bases from J, the gap between germline ends came to 16 bases. CD4+ naive, central memory, regulatory and stem cell-like memory subsets were isolated by sorting on CD45RO/CCR7/CD25/CD127/CD95/CD27.

The sequence came from a woman under 30 in good health. This chain connects TRBV6-6 to TRBJ2-6; TRBD1 might be the D (5 bases). Source material: central memory CD4+ T cells from blood. The CDR3 bases are TGTGCCAGCGTGGGTAGGACACTGGCTGGGGCCAACGTCCTGACTTTC. It is translated as CASVGRTLAGANVLTF.